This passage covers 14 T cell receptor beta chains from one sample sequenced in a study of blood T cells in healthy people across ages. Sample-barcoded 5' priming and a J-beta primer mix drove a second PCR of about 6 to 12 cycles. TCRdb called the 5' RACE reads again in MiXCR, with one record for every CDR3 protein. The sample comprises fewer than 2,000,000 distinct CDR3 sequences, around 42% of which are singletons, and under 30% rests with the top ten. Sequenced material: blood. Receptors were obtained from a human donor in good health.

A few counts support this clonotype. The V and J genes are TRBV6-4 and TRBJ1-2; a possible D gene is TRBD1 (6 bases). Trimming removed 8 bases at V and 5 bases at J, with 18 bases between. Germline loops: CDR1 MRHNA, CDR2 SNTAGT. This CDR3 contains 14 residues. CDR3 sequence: CASYEAGDGYGYTF. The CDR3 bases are TGTGCCAGCTATGAAGCAGGGGATGGATATGGCTACACCTTC.

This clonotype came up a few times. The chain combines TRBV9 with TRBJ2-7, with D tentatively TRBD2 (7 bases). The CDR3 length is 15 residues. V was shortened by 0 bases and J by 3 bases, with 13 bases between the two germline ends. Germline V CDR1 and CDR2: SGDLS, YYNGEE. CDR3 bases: TGTGCCAGCAGCGTAGGGGGCGGGGGCCTCTACGAGCAGTACTTC. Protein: CASSVGGGGLYEQYF. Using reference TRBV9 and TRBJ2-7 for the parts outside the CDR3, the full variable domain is DSGVTQTPKHLITATGQRVTLRCSPRSGDLSVYWYQQSLDQGLQFLIQYYNGEERAKGNILERFSAQQFPDLHSELNLSSLELGDSALYFCASSVGGGGLYEQYFGPGTRLTVT.

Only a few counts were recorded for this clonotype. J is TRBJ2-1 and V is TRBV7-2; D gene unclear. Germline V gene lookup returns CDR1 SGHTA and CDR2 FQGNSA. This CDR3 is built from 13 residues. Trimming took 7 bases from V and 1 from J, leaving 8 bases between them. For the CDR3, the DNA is TGTGCCAGCACCTCAATGTCCTACAATGAGCAGTTCTTC. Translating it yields CASTSMSYNEQFF. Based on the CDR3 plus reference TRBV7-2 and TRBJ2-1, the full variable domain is GAGVSQSPSNKVTEKGKDVELRCDPISGHTALYWYRQSLGQGLEFLIYFQGNSAPDKSGLPSDRFSAERTGGSVSTLTIQRTQQEDSAVYLCASTSMSYNEQFFGPGTRLTVL.

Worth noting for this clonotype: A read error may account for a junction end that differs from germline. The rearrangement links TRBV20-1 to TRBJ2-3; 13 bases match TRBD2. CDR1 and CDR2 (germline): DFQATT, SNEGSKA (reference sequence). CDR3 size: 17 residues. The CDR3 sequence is CSVALLGTSGVTGTQYF. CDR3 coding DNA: TGCAGTGTCGCCCTCTTAGGGACTAGCGGGGTTACAGGTACGCAGTATTTT.

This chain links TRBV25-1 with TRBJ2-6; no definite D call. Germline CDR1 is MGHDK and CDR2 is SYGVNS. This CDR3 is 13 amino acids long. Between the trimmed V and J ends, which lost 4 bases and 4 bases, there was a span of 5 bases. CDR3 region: CASSAFGANVLTF. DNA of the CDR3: TGTGCCAGCAGTGCCTTCGGGGCCAACGTCCTGACTTTC.

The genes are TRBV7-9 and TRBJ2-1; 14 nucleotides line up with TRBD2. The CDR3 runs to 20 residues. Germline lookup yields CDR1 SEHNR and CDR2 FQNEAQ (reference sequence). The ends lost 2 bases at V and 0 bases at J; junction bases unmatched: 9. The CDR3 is CASSLSLGTSGGSSYNEQFF. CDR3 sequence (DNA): TGTGCCAGCAGCTTAAGCCTCGGGACTAGCGGGGGTAGCTCCTACAATGAGCAGTTCTTC.

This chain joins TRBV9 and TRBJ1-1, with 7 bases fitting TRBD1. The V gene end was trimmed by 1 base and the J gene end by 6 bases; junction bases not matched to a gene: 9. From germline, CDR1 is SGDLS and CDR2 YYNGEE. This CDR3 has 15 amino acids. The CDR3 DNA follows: TGTGCCAGCAGCGTAATGGACAGGCCAGGGGCTGAAGCTTTCTTT. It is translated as CASSVMDRPGAEAFF. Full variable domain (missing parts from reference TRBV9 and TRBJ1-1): DSGVTQTPKHLITATGQRVTLRCSPRSGDLSVYWYQQSLDQGLQFLIQYYNGEERAKGNILERFSAQQFPDLHSELNLSSLELGDSALYFCASSVMDRPGAEAFFGQGTRLTVV.

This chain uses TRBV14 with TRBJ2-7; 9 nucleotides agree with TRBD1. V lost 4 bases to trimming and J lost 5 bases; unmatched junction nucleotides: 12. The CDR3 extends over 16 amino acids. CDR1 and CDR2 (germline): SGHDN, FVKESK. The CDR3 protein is CASSPQRGQGWDEQYF. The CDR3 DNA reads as TGTGCCAGCAGCCCCCAAAGGGGACAGGGCTGGGACGAGCAGTACTTC.

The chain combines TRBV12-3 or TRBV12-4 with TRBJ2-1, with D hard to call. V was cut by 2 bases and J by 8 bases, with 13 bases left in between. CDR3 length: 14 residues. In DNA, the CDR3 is TGTGCCAGCAGTTTAATGGGGTATGGCGATGAGCAGTTCTTC. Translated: CASSLMGYGDEQFF.

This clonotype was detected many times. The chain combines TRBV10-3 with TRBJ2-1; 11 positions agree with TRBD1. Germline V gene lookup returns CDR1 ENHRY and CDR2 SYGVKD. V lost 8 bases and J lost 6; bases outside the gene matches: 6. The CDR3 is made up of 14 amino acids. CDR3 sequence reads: CAIVRGQGANEQFF. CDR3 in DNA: TGTGCCATCGTTCGAGGACAGGGGGCCAATGAGCAGTTCTTC.

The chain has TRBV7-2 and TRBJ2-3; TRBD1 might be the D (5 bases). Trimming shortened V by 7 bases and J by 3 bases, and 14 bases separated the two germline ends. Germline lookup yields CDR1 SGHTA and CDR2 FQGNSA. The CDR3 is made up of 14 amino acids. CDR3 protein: CASIRARVTDTQYF. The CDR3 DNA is TGTGCCAGCATTCGCGCCAGGGTTACAGATACGCAGTATTTT.

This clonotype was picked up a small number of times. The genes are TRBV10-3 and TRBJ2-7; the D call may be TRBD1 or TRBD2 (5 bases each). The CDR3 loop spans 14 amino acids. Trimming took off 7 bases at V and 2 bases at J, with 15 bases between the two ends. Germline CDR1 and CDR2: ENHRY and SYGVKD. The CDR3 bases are TGTGCCATCAAGAGGGACGCTGGAACCTACGAGCAGTACTTC. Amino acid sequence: CAIKRDAGTYEQYF.

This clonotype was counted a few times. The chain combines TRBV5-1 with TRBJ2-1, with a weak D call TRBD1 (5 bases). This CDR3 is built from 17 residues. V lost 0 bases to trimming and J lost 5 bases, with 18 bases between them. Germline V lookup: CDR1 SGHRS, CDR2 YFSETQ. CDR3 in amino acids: CASSLEGRIGLNNEQFF. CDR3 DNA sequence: TGCGCCAGCAGCTTGGAGGGGCGTATCGGCCTTAACAATGAGCAGTTCTTC.

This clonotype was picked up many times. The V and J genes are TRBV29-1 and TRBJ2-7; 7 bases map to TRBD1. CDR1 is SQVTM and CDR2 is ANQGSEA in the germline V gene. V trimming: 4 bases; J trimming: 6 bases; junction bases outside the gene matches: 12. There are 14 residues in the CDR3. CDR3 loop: CSVVVRGHMLEQYF. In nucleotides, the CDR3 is TGCAGCGTTGTGGTGAGGGGGCATATGCTCGAGCAGTACTTC.